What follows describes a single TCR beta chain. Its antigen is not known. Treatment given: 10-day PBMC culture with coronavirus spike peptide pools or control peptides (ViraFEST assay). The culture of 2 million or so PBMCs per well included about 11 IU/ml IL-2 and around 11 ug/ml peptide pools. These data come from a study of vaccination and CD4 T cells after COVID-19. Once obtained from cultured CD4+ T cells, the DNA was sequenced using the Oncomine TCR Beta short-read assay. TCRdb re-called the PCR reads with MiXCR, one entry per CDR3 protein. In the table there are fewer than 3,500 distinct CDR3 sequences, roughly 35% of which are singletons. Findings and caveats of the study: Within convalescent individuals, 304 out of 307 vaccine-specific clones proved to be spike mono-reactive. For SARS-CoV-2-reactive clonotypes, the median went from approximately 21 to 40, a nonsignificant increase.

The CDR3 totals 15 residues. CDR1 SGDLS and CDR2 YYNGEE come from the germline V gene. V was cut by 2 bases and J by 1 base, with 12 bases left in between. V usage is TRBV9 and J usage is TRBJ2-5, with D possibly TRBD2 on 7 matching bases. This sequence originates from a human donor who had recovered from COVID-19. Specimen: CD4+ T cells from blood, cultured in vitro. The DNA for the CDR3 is TGTGCCAGCAGCGTTATCGGGGGGCCCCAAGAGACCCAGTACTTC. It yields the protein CASSVIGGPQETQYF.